Shown below are 10 T cell receptor beta chains from a single sample sequenced in a study of OX40 agonist ivuxolimab in advanced cancers. TCRdb keeps only in-frame clones here, not all; method: immunoSEQ multiplex PCR. This repertoire shows approximately 74,000 clones, approximately 90% found once; its top ten account for 0.25% to 0.35%. This specimen consisted of CD4+ or CD8+ T cells sorted from blood, obtained in a trial of the OX40 agonist ivuxolimab. These receptors came from an adult with an advanced solid tumor such as melanoma, head and neck, liver or kidney cancer.

The chain is built from TRBV2 and TRBJ1-2; D is ambiguous. V shed 1 base and J shed 4 bases, with 10 bases lying between them. CDR1 SNHLY and CDR2 FYNNEI come from the germline V gene. This CDR3 is built from 14 residues. The CDR3, as DNA: TGTGCCAGCAGTGAAGTGACGGGGATCTATGGCTACACCTTC. Encoded protein: CASSEVTGIYGYTF.

This clone was seen more than once but under ten times. The chain is built from TRBV10-1 and TRBJ2-7; 11 bases map to TRBD2. V was pared by 2 bases and J by 7 bases, with 1 base of the junction left unmatched. The CDR3 has 13 amino acids. Germline CDR1 is WNHNN and CDR2 is SYGVQD (reference sequence). The chain's CDR3 is CASSERLAGEQYF. The CDR3 bases are TGCGCCAGCAGTGAGAGACTAGCGGGAGAGCAGTACTTC.

The rearrangement links TRBV5-1 to TRBJ2-1; D gene uncertain. V lost 0 bases and J 0 bases, leaving 10 bases between the germline ends. This CDR3 contains 16 residues. The germline V gene has CDR1 SGHRS and CDR2 YFSETQ. CDR3 bases: TGCGCCAGCAGCTTGGATACTGGGCTCTCCTACAATGAGCAGTTCTTC. It encodes CASSLDTGLSYNEQFF.

V is TRBV7-2 and J is TRBJ2-1, with D unresolved. V gave up 5 bases and J gave up 0 bases, with 14 bases separating them. CDR3 length: 16 residues. CDR1 and CDR2 (germline): SGHTA, FQGNSA. CDR3 sequence reads: CASSPRTSISYNEQFF. The CDR3 coding sequence is TGTGCCAGCAGCCCCAGGACCAGCATCTCCTACAATGAGCAGTTCTTC.

This chain uses TRBV4-1 with TRBJ1-5; 7 bases align to TRBD1. V was pared by 0 bases and J by 4 bases, with 12 bases of the junction left unmatched. The germline V gene encodes CDR1 MGHRA and CDR2 YSYEKL. This CDR3 comprises 18 residues. The chain's CDR3 is CASSQDLGGLSSNQPQHF. The DNA of the CDR3 is TGCGCCAGCAGCCAAGATCTAGGGGGCCTGAGCAGTAATCAGCCCCAGCATTTT.

This sequence joins TRBV15 and TRBJ2-1, with D possibly TRBD2 on 5 matching bases. In germline, CDR1 is LNHNV, CDR2 YYDKDF (reference sequence). The V gene lost 5 bases and the J gene lost 0 bases, with 8 bases spanning the gap. The CDR3 loop spans 14 amino acids. CDR3 DNA: TGTGCCACCAGCCAGCGGAGCTCCTACAATGAGCAGTTCTTC. Translated, it gives CATSQRSSYNEQFF.

This chain uses TRBV11-2 with TRBJ2-5; 16 positions match TRBD2. Germline lookup yields CDR1 SGHAT and CDR2 FQNNGV. The CDR3 covers 16 residues. Unmatched junction bases numbered 3, after V lost 3 bases and J lost 5 bases. The DNA of the CDR3 is TGTGCCAGCAGCTTGGGACTAGCGGGAGGGCGGGAGACCCAGTACTTC. Translated: CASSLGLAGGRETQYF.

V gene TRBV19 combines with J gene TRBJ1-1; unclear D gene. This CDR3 comprises 14 residues. V was shortened by 5 bases and J by 5 bases, with 15 bases between the two germline ends. CDR1 LNHDA and CDR2 SQIVND come from the germline V gene (reference sequence). The CDR3 loop is CASSVQVLRTEAFF. In nucleotides, the CDR3 is TGTGCCAGTAGTGTCCAGGTCCTCAGGACTGAAGCTTTCTTT.

This rearrangement joins TRBV28 to TRBJ1-6, with D possibly TRBD1 on 6 matching bases. The CDR3 has 16 residues. V shed 1 base and J shed 1 base, with 8 bases lying between them. The germline V gene has CDR1 MDHEN and CDR2 SYDVKM. CDR3 coding DNA: TGTGCCAGCAGTTTATTACAGGGTTCCTATAATTCACCCCTCCACTTT. It specifies CASSLLQGSYNSPLHF.

V and J are TRBV2 and TRBJ2-7, with a weak D call TRBD2 (5 bases). CDR3 length: 18 amino acids. Per germline, CDR1 SNHLY and CDR2 FYNNEI. The V end was cut by 4 bases, the J end by 2 bases, with 24 bases between. The CDR3 reads CASSVAPPPGKRTYEQYF. The CDR3 coding sequence is TGTGCCAGCAGTGTTGCCCCGCCCCCGGGAAAGAGGACCTACGAGCAGTACTTC.